This T cell receptor beta chain was identified in a study of T cells in Graves' hyperthyroidism and ophthalmopathy. Study at large: The authors collected peripheral blood at initial diagnosis, before any treatment.

Germline V gene sequence: CDR1 SGHTA, CDR2 FQGTGA. V was shortened by 1 base and J by 11 bases, with 27 bases between the two germline ends. CDR3 length equals 18 residues. Amplified TCR beta CDR3 regions derived from RNA transcripts. TCR CDR3 regions were first amplified by RT-PCR with HTBI primers. TCRdb called the multiplex PCR reads again in MiXCR, with one record for every CDR3 protein. The sample consists of around 300,000 distinct CDR3 sequences, roughly 15% of them appearing once. The genes are TRBV7-3 and TRBJ2-4; D perhaps matches TRBD2 (6 bases). The sequenced material came from blood. This receptor was taken from a woman aged 35 to 49 with Graves' ophthalmopathy. This CDR3 is CASSLRDGRGLPLRVQYF. The CDR3 DNA is TGTGCCAGCAGCTTAAGGGATGGACGGGGACTCCCTTTGAGGGTTCAGTACTTC.